This TCR beta chain comes out of a study of T cell responses to AZD1222 COVID-19 vaccine. TCRdb's table, derived via immunoSEQ multiplex PCR, lists solely in-frame clones and lacks some. The sample has about 97,000 clones, 80% to 90% seen once. This CDR3 is 14 amino acids long. Trimming took 7 bases from V and 0 from J; bases not matched to a gene: 7. CDR1 and CDR2 (germline): SGHRS, YFSETQ. This clonotype was obtained from an adult in good health. This sequence joins TRBV5-1 and TRBJ2-7, with 7 bases identical to TRBD2. Specimen: peripheral blood, collected on day 0 of AZD1222 vaccination. The DNA of the CDR3 is TGCGCCAGCGGCACCGGGACTAACTCCTACGAGCAGTACTTC. Translation: CASGTGTNSYEQYF.